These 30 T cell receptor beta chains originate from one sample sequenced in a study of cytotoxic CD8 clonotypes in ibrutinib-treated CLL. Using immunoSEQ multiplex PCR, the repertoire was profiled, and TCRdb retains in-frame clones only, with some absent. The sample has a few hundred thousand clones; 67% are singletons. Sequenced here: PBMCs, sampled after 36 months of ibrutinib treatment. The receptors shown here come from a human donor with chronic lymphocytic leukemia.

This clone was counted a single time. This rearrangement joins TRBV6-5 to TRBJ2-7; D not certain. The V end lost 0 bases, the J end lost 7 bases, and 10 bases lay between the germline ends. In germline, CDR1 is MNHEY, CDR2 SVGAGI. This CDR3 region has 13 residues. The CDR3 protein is CASSYSSTGEQYF. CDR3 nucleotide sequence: TGTGCCAGCAGTTACTCGAGTACTGGGGAGCAGTACTTC.

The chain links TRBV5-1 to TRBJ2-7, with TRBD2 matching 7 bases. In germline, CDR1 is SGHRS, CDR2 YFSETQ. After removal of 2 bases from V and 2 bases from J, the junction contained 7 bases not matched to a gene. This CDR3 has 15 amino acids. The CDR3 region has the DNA TGCGCCAGCAGCTTCGTGTCTAGCGGCACCTACGAGCAGTACTTC. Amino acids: CASSFVSSGTYEQYF.

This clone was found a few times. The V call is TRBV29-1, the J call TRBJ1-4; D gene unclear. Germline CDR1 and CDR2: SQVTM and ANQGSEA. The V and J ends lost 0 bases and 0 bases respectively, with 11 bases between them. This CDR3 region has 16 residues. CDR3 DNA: TGCAGCGTTGAAGACGGGGTGGGGACAACTAATGAAAAACTGTTTTTT. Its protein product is CSVEDGVGTTNEKLFF.

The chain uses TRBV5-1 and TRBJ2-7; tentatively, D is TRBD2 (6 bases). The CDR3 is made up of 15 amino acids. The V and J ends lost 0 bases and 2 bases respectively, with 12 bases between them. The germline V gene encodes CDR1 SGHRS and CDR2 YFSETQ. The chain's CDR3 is CASSLAGAPAYEQYF. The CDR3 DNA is TGCGCCAGCAGCTTGGCGGGAGCCCCAGCCTACGAGCAGTACTTC.

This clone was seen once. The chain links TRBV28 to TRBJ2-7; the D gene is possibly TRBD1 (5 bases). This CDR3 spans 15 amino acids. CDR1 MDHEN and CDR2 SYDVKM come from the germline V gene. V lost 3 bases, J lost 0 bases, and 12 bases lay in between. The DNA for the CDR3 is TGTGCCAGCAGTTTGGAAGGGGCTGGCTCCTACGAGCAGTACTTC. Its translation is CASSLEGAGSYEQYF.

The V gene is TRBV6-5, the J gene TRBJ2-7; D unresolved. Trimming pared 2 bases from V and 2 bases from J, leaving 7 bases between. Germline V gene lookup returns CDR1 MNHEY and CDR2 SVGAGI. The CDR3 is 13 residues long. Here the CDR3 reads CASSYAGTYEQYF. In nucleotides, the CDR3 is TGTGCCAGCAGTTACGCCGGCACCTACGAGCAGTACTTC.

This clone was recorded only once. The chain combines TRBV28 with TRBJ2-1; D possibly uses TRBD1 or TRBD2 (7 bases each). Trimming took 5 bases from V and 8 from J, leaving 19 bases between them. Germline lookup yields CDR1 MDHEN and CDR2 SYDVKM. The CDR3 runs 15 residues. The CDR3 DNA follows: TGTGCCAGCAGTGGTGGGGAGGGGGCTTACGATGAGCAGTTCTTC. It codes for CASSGGEGAYDEQFF.

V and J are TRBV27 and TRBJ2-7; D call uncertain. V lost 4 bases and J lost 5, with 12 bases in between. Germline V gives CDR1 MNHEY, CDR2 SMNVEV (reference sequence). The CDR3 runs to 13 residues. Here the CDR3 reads CASSSSSRNEQYF. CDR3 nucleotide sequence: TGTGCCAGCAGTTCCTCCTCCCGGAACGAGCAGTACTTC.

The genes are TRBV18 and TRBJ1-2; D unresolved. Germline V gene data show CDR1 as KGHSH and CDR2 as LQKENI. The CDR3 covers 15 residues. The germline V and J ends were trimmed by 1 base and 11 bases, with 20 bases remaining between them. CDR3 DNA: TGTGCCAGCTCACCACTGGAAGGTTGGGCGGGTAATTACACCTTC. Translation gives CASSPLEGWAGNYTF.

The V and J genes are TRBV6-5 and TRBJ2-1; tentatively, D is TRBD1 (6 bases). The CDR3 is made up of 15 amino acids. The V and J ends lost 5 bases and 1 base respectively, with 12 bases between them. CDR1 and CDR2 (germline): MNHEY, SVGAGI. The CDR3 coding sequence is TGTGCCAGCAGTACAGGGTATGGGTCCTACAATGAGCAGTTCTTC. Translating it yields CASSTGYGSYNEQFF.

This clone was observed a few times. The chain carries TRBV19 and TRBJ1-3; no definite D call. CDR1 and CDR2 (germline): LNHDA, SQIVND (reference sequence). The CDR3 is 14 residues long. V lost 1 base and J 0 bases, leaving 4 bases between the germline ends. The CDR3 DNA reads TGTGCCAGTAGTATAGGCAGCTCTGGAAACACCATATATTTT. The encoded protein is CASSIGSSGNTIYF.

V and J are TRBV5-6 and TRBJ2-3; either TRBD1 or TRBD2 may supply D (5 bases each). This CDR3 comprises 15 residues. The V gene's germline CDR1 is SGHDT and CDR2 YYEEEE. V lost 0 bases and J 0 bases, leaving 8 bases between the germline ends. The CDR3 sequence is CASSLGRDSTDTQYF. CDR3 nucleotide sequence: TGTGCCAGCAGCTTGGGCCGGGACAGCACAGATACGCAGTATTTT. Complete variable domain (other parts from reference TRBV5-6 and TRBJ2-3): DAGVTQSPTHLIKTRGQQVTLRCSPKSGHDTVSWYQQALGQGPQFIFQYYEEEERQRGNFPDRFSGHQFPNYSSELNVNALLLGDSALYLCASSLGRDSTDTQYFGPGTRLTVL.

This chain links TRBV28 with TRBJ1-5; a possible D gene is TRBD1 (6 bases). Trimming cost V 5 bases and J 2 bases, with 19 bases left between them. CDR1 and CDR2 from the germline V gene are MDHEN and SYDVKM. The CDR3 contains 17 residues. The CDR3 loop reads CASSHPTYRDGNQPQHF. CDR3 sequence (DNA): TGTGCCAGCAGTCATCCGACCTACAGGGACGGCAATCAGCCCCAGCATTTT.

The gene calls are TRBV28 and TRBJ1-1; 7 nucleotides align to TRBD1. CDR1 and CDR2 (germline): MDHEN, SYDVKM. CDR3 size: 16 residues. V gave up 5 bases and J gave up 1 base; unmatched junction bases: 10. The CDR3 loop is CASSAPTWTGNTEAFF. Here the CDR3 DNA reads TGTGCCAGCAGTGCCCCAACCTGGACAGGGAACACTGAAGCTTTCTTT. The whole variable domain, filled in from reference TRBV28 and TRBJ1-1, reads DVKVTQSSRYLVKRTGEKVFLECVQDMDHENMFWYRQDPGLGLRLIYFSYDVKMKEKGDIPEGYSVSREKKERFSLILESASTNQTSMYLCASSAPTWTGNTEAFFGQGTRLTVV.

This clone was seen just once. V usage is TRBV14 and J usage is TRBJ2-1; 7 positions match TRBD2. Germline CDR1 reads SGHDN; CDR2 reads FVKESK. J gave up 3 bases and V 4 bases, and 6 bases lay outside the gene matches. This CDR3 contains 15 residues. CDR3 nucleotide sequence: TGTGCCAGCAGCCTCCTCGCGGGAGTCTACAATGAGCAGTTCTTC. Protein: CASSLLAGVYNEQFF.

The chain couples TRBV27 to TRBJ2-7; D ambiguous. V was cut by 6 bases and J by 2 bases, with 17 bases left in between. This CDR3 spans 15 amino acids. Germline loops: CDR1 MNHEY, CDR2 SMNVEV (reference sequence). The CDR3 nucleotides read TGTGCCAGCAGCCATCCCCCCCGGGCTACCTACGAGCAGTACTTC. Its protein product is CASSHPPRATYEQYF.

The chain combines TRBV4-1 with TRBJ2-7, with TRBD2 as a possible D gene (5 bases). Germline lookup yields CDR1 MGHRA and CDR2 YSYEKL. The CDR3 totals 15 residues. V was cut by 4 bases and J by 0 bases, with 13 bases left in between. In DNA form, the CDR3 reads TGCGCCAGCAGCCCCCAGCGGACGCTCTCCTACGAGCAGTACTTC. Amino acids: CASSPQRTLSYEQYF.

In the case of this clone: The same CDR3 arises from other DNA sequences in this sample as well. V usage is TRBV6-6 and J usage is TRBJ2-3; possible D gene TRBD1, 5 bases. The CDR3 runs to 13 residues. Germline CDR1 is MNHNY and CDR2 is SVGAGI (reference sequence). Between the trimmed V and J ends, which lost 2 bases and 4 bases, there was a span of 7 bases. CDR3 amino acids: CASSYRGADTQYF. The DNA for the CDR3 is TGTGCCAGCAGTTACAGGGGCGCAGATACGCAGTATTTT.

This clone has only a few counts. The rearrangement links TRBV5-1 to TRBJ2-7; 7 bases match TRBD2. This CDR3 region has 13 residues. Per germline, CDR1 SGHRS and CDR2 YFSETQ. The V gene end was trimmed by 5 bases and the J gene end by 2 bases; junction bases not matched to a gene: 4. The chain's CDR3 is CASRRGVPYEQYF. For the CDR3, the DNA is TGCGCCAGCAGACGGGGGGTCCCCTACGAGCAGTACTTC.

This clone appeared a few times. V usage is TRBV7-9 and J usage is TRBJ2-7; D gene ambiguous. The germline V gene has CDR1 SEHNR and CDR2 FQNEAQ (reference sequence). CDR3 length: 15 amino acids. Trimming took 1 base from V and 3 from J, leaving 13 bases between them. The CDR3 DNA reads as TGTGCCAGCAGCTTAGGAATCTACGCAGACTACGAGCAGTACTTC. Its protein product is CASSLGIYADYEQYF.

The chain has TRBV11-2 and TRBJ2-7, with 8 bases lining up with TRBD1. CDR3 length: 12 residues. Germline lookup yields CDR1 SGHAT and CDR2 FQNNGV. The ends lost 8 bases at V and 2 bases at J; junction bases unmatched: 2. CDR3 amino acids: CASSGGAYEQYF. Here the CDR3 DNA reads TGTGCCAGCTCAGGGGGCGCCTACGAGCAGTACTTC. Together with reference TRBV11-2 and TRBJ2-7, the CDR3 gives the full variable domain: EAGVAQSPRYKIIEKRQSVAFWCNPISGHATLYWYQQILGQGPKLLIQFQNNGVVDDSQLPKDRFSAERLKGVDSTLKIQPAKLEDSAVYLCASSGGAYEQYFGPGTRLTVT.

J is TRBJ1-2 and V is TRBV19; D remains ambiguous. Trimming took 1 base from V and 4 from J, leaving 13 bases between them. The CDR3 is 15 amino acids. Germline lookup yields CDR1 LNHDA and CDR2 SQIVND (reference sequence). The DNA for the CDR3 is TGTGCCAGTAGTATAGCAGGCCCGGAGGCCTATGGCTACACCTTC. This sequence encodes CASSIAGPEAYGYTF.

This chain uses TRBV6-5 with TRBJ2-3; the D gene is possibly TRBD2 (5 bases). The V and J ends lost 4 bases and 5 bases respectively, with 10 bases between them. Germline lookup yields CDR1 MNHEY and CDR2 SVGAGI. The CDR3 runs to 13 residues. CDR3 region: CASSSPRGDTQYF. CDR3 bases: TGTGCCAGCAGTTCCCCACGGGGAGATACGCAGTATTTT.

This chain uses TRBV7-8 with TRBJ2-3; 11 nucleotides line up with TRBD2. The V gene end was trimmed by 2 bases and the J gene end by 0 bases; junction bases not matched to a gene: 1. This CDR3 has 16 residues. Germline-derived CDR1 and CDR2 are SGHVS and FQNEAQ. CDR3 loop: CASSLTSGGSTDTQYF. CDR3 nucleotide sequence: TGTGCCAGCAGCTTAACTAGCGGGGGTAGCACAGATACGCAGTATTTT.

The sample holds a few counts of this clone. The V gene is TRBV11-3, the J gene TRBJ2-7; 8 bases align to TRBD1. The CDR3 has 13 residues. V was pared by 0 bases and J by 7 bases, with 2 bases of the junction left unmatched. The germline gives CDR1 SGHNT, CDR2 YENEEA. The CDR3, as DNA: TGTGCCAGCAGCTTAGAACAGGGGGAAGAGCAGTACTTC. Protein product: CASSLEQGEEQYF.

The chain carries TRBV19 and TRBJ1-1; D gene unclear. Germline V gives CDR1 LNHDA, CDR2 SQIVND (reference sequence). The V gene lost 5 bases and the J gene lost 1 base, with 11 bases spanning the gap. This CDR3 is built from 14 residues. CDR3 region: CASSWGASNTEAFF. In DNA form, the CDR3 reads TGTGCCAGTAGTTGGGGAGCTTCGAACACTGAAGCTTTCTTT.

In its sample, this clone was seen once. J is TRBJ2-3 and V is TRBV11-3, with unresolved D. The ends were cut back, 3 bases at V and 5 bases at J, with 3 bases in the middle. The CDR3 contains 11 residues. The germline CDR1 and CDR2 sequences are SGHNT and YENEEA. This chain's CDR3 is CASSLEDTQYF. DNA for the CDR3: TGTGCCAGCAGCTTGGAAGATACGCAGTATTTT.

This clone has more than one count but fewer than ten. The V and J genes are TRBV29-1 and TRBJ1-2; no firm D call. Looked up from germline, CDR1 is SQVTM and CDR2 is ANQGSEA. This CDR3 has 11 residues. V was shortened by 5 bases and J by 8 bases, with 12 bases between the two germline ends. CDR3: CSVRGRSGYTF. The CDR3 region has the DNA TGCAGCGTTCGGGGAAGGAGCGGCTACACCTTC.

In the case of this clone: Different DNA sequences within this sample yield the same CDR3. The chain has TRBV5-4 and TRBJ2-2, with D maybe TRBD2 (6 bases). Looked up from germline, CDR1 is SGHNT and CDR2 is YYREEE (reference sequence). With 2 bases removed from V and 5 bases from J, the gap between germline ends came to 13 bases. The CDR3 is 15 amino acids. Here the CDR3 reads CASSLGLASTGELFF. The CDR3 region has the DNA TGTGCCAGCAGCTTAGGGCTAGCGAGTACCGGGGAGCTGTTTTTT.

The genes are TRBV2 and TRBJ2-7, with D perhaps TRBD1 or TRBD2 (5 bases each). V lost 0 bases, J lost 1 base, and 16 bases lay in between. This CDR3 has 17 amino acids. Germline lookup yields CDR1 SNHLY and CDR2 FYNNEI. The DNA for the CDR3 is TGTGCCAGCAGTGAAGCCCCCGTGGGGGTGTTTTCCTACGAGCAGTACTTC. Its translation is CASSEAPVGVFSYEQYF.